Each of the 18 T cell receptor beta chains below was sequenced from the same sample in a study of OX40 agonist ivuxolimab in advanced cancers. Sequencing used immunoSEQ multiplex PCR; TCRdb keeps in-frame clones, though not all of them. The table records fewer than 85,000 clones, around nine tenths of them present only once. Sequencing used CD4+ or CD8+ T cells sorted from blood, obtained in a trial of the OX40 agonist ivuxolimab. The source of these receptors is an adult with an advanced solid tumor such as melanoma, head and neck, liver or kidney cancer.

CDR3 sequence reads: CASSGPLNTEAFF. The CDR3 coding sequence is TGTGCCAGCAGTGGACCATTGAACACTGAAGCTTTCTTT. The chain couples TRBV28 to TRBJ1-1; D is undetermined. Germline CDR1 MDHEN, CDR2 SYDVKM. The CDR3 length is 13 residues. Trimming removed 5 bases at V and 0 bases at J, with 7 bases between.

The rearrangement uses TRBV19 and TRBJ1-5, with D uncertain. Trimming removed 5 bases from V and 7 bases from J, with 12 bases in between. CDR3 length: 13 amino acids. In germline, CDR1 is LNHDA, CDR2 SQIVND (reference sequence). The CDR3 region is CASSSPEGQPQHF. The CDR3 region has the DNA TGTGCCAGTAGTTCCCCAGAAGGCCAGCCCCAGCATTTT.

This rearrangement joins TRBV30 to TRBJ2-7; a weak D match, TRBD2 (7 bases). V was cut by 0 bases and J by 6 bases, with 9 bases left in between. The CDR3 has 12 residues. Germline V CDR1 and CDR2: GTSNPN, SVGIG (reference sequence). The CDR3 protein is CAWSVGGGEQYF. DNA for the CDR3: TGTGCCTGGAGTGTGGGAGGGGGCGAGCAGTACTTC.

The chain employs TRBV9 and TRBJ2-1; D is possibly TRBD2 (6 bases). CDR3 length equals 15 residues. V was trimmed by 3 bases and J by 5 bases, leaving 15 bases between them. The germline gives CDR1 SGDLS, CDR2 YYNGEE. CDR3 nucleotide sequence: TGTGCCAGCAGCGCCCGGGTTAGCGGTAACAATGAGCAGTTCTTC. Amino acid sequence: CASSARVSGNNEQFF.

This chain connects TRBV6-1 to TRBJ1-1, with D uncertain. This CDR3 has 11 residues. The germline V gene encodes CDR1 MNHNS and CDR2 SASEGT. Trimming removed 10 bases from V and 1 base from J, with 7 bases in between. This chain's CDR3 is CATSQNTEAFF. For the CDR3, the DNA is TGTGCCACCTCACAGAACACTGAAGCTTTCTTT.

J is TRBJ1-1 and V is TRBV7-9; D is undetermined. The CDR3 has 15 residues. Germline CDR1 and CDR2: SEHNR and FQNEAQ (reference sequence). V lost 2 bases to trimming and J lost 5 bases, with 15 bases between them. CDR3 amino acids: CASSLKPTRQTEAFF. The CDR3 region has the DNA TGTGCCAGCAGCTTAAAACCCACACGGCAGACTGAAGCTTTCTTT.

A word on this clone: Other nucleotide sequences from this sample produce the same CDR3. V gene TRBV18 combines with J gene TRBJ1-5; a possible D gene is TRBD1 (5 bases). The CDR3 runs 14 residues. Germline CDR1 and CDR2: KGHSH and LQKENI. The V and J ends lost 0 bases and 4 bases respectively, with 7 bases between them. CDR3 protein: CASSPPGGNQPQHF. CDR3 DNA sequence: TGTGCCAGCTCACCACCGGGGGGTAATCAGCCCCAGCATTTT.

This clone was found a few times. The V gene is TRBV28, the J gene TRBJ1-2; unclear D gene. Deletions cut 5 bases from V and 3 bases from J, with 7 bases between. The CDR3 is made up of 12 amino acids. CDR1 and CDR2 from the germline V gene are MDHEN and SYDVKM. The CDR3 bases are TGTGCCAGCAGTGCAGGATACTATGGCTACACCTTC. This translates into CASSAGYYGYTF.

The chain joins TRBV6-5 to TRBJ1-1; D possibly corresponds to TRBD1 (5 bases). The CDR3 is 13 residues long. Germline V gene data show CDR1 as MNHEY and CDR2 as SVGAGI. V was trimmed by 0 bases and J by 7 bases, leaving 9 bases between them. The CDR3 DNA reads TGTGCCAGCAGTTACTCGTTAACAGGTGAAGCTTTCTTT. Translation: CASSYSLTGEAFF.

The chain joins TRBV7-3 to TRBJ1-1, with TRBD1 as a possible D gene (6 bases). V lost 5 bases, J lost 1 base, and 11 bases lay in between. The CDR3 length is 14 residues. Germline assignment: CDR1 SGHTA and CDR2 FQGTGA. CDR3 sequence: CASSQGHQNTEAFF. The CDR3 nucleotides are TGTGCCAGCAGCCAGGGACACCAGAACACTGAAGCTTTCTTT.

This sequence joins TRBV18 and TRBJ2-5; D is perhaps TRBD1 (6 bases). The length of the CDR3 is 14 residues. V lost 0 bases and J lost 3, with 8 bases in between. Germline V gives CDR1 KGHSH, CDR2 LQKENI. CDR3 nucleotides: TGTGCCAGCTCACCACCTTACAGGGAAGAGACCCAGTACTTC. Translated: CASSPPYREETQYF.

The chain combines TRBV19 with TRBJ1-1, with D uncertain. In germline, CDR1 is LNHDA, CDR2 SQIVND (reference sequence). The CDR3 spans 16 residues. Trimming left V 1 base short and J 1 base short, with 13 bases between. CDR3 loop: CASSIGTWGRNTEAFF. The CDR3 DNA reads TGTGCCAGTAGTATAGGGACGTGGGGTCGGAACACTGAAGCTTTCTTT.

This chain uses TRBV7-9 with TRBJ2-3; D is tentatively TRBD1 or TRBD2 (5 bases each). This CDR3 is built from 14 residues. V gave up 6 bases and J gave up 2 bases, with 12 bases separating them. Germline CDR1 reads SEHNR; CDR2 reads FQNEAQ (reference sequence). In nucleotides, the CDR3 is TGTGCCAGCAGAGAGGGGACGGCCACAGATACGCAGTATTTT. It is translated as CASREGTATDTQYF.

In DNA form, the CDR3 reads TGTGCCAGCAGCGTAAGGTCCATGGGCTACAATGAGCAGTTCTTC. This codes for CASSVRSMGYNEQFF. The chain uses TRBV9 and TRBJ2-1; D not resolved. Per the germline V gene, CDR1 is SGDLS and CDR2 is YYNGEE. The ends were cut back, 1 base at V and 3 bases at J, with 11 bases in the middle. The CDR3 sequence is 15 residues long.

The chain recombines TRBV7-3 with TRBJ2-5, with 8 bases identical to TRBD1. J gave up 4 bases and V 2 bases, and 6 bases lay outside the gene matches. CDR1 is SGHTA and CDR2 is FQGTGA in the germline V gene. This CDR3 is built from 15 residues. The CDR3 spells CASSLGQGAGETQYF. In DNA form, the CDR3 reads TGTGCCAGCAGCTTAGGGCAGGGGGCGGGAGAGACCCAGTACTTC.

The CDR3, as DNA: TGTGCCAGTTTACTGGGGATGAACACTGAAGCTTTCTTT. Its protein product is CASLLGMNTEAFF. The gene calls are TRBV2 and TRBJ1-1; D not resolved. The CDR3 is 13 amino acids. Germline lookup yields CDR1 SNHLY and CDR2 FYNNEI. V was cut by 9 bases and J by 0 bases, with 11 bases left in between.

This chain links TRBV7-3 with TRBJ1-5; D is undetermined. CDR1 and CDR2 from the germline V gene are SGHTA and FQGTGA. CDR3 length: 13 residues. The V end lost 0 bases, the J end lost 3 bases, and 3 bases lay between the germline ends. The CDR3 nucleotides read TGTGCCAGCAGCTTAACAGACAATCAGCCCCAGCATTTT. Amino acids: CASSLTDNQPQHF.

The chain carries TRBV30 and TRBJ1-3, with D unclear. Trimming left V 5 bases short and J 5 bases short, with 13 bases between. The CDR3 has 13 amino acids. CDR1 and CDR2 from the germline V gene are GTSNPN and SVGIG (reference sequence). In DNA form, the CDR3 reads TGTGCCTGGGGACTTGGTATTAGAAACACCATATATTTT. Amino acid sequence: CAWGLGIRNTIYF.